This T cell receptor beta chain was documented in a study of blood T cell repertoires in COVID-19. Study-wide background: Samples taken during acute and convalescent COVID-19 were collected in the United States, Italy and Spain. The cDNA or gDNA used as material had been derived from T cells, B-cell-depleted T cells, or PBMCs.

Authors' methods: Amplifying reference gene primers gave estimates of nucleated cell counts. Method: immunoSEQ multiplex PCR; TCRdb's copy keeps in-frame clones and lacks some. The DNA was the basis for D and trimming; V, J and clone size are from that table. The table records 150,000 to 200,000 clones, roughly three quarters of them present only once. Comment on this clone: Other DNA variants within this sample encode the same CDR3.

CDR1 MDHEN and CDR2 SYDVKM come from the germline V gene. Trimming took off 2 bases at V and 5 bases at J, with 13 bases between the two ends. The CDR3 spans 15 residues. The genes are TRBV28 and TRBJ1-5; D is unclear. Sequencing used PBMCs or T cells enriched from blood (not recorded which). The sequence came from a woman in her forties or fifties with acute COVID-19. The CDR3 spells CASSLAGREDQPQHF. The CDR3 nucleotides read TGTGCCAGCAGTTTAGCGGGCCGGGAGGATCAGCCCCAGCATTTT.